Below, 30 T cell receptor beta chains from the same sample are listed, as sequenced in a study of cytomegalovirus exposure and HLA in healthy donors. This table comes from immunoSEQ multiplex PCR, and its TCRdb copy is limited to in-frame clones, with some not included. Here the sample spans about 280,000 clones, roughly 90% being singletons. Sequenced input: PBMCs. Receptors were obtained from a woman aged 18-29 years in good health and CMV-seronegative.

The chain recombines TRBV19 with TRBJ2-1; 7 bases fit TRBD2. This CDR3 comprises 15 residues. Germline loops: CDR1 LNHDA, CDR2 SQIVND (reference sequence). With 5 bases clipped from V and 4 bases from J, the junction kept 8 bases outside the gene matches. The CDR3 DNA is TGTGCCAGTAGTCTCCGGGAGGTAGGTTACAATGAGCAGTTCTTC. Translating gives CASSLREVGYNEQFF.

The V call is TRBV5-6, the J call TRBJ2-7; tentatively, D is TRBD2 (5 bases). V was trimmed by 2 bases and J by 2 bases, leaving 20 bases between them. Looked up from germline, CDR1 is SGHDT and CDR2 is YYEEEE. The CDR3 spans 17 residues. The CDR3 nucleotides read TGTGCCAGCAGCTTTGTCTCCCGTTGGGGAGTCGCCTACGAGCAGTACTTC. Translating gives CASSFVSRWGVAYEQYF.

The chain has TRBV4-1 and TRBJ1-4; 7 bases match TRBD1. The germline V gene encodes CDR1 MGHRA and CDR2 YSYEKL. After removal of 2 bases from V and 8 bases from J, the junction contained 8 bases not matched to a gene. This CDR3 has 15 residues. DNA of the CDR3: TGCGCCAGCAGCCAATCACAGGGGAAGTTGGAAAAACTGTTTTTT. This sequence encodes CASSQSQGKLEKLFF.

The chain couples TRBV28 to TRBJ1-4; no reliable D call. With 1 base removed from V and 13 bases from J, the gap between germline ends came to 10 bases. In germline, CDR1 is MDHEN, CDR2 SYDVKM. The CDR3 sequence is 12 residues long. CDR3 nucleotide sequence: TGTGCCAGCAGTTTATACACCGAAGTACTGTTTTTT. Its translation is CASSLYTEVLFF.

This chain connects TRBV18 to TRBJ1-1; no clear D gene. Trimming stripped 3 bases from V and 1 base from J, with 9 bases between. CDR1 and CDR2 (germline): KGHSH, LQKENI. This CDR3 spans 14 amino acids. CDR3 DNA sequence: TGTGCCAGCTCACCGGAGATGAGGAACACTGAAGCTTTCTTT. Protein: CASSPEMRNTEAFF.

The table lists this clone with a count of one. CDR3 in amino acids: CASSASGQVYNEQFF. CDR3 bases: TGTGCCAGCAGCGCTTCGGGACAGGTATACAATGAGCAGTTCTTC. This sequence joins TRBV9 and TRBJ2-1; 8 bases are a match to TRBD1. V lost 3 bases and J lost 4; bases outside the gene matches: 6. Germline V gives CDR1 SGDLS, CDR2 YYNGEE. The CDR3 has 15 residues.

The CDR3 DNA reads TGTGCCAGCGCTAGCGGGAGAGGCAATGAGCAGTTCTTC. Protein sequence: CASASGRGNEQFF. The chain joins TRBV6-5 to TRBJ2-1; TRBD2 matches at 10 bases. This CDR3 contains 13 residues. With V trimmed by 8 bases and J by 6 bases, 4 bases remained unmatched. Per the germline V gene, CDR1 is MNHEY and CDR2 is SVGAGI.

This clone was observed once. The rearrangement links TRBV19 to TRBJ2-7, with 9 bases that match TRBD2. The CDR3 covers 15 residues. Germline V gene data show CDR1 as LNHDA and CDR2 as SQIVND (reference sequence). J was trimmed by 3 bases and V by 5 bases; bases with no gene match: 8. The CDR3 DNA reads as TGTGCCAGTAGTCCGGGACTAGCAGTCTTCTACGAGCAGTACTTC. This gives the protein CASSPGLAVFYEQYF. Full variable domain (rest looked up from reference TRBV19 and TRBJ2-7): DGGITQSPKYLFRKEGQNVTLSCEQNLNHDAMYWYRQDPGQGLRLIYYSQIVNDFQKGDIAEGYSVSREKKESFPLTVTSAQKNPTAFYLCASSPGLAVFYEQYFGPGTRLTVT.

For this clone: Other DNA sequences within the sample encode an identical CDR3. The chain is built from TRBV9 and TRBJ1-2; D perhaps matches TRBD1 (5 bases). Germline assignment: CDR1 SGDLS and CDR2 YYNGEE. V shed 0 bases and J shed 4 bases, with 10 bases lying between them. The CDR3 has 14 amino acids. CDR3 bases: TGTGCCAGCAGCGTAGATGGGGGGGGCTATGGCTACACCTTC. Protein product: CASSVDGGGYGYTF.

The chain combines TRBV13 with TRBJ2-7, with 13 nucleotides matching TRBD2. Germline lookup yields CDR1 PRHDT and CDR2 FYEKMQ (reference sequence). Trimming cost V 4 bases and J 3 bases; bases outside gene matches: 3. This CDR3 spans 15 amino acids. CDR3 nucleotides: TGTGCCAGCAGCTGGACTAGCGGGGGCCTCTACGAGCAGTACTTC. Its protein is CASSWTSGGLYEQYF.

The CDR3 DNA follows: TGTGCCAGCAGCCCGACTAGCGGGAACGTGTATGAGCAGTTCTTC. As protein: CASSPTSGNVYEQFF. J is TRBJ2-1 and V is TRBV11-3; 11 bases are a match to TRBD2. Trimming took 5 bases from V and 8 from J; bases not matched to a gene: 8. There are 15 residues in the CDR3. Germline V CDR1 and CDR2: SGHNT, YENEEA.

The rearrangement joins TRBV25-1 to TRBJ2-7, with D perhaps TRBD1 (6 bases). This CDR3 is built from 13 residues. V gave up 2 bases and J gave up 2 bases, with 7 bases separating them. The germline V gene encodes CDR1 MGHDK and CDR2 SYGVNS. CDR3 nucleotides: TGTGCCAGCAGTGAAGGGGGCCCCTACGAGCAGTACTTC. Translation: CASSEGGPYEQYF.

The rearrangement uses TRBV5-1 and TRBJ1-6; TRBD1 agrees at 7 bases. Germline assignment: CDR1 SGHRS and CDR2 YFSETQ. V was pared by 5 bases and J by 7 bases, with 12 bases of the junction left unmatched. This CDR3 contains 16 residues. The CDR3 DNA is TGCGCCAGCAGGGCCTCTTCAGGGGGTAAGAATTCACCCCTCCACTTT. This encodes CASRASSGGKNSPLHF.

The chain uses TRBV9 and TRBJ2-1; 7 bases agree with TRBD2. Germline loops: CDR1 SGDLS, CDR2 YYNGEE. J gave up 0 bases and V 4 bases, and 10 bases lay outside the gene matches. This CDR3 has 17 residues. The CDR3 sequence: CASSPQGGSSSYNEQFF. The CDR3 DNA follows: TGTGCCAGCAGCCCTCAAGGCGGGAGTAGCTCCTACAATGAGCAGTTCTTC.

CDR3 DNA: TGCAGCGTTGAAGACCCGACAGGGAACGCCTACGAGCAGTACTTC. This encodes CSVEDPTGNAYEQYF. The gene calls are TRBV29-1 and TRBJ2-7, with 7 bases lining up with TRBD1. CDR3 length equals 15 residues. The germline V gene has CDR1 SQVTM and CDR2 ANQGSEA. The trim removed 0 bases at V and 2 bases at J, leaving 7 bases unmatched.

V and J are TRBV25-1 and TRBJ2-5; 11 bases are shared with TRBD2. This CDR3 spans 17 amino acids. CDR1 MGHDK and CDR2 SYGVNS come from the germline V gene. Trimming removed 0 bases from V and 5 bases from J; junction bases left unmatched: 8. This chain's CDR3 is CASSEYVAGGAVETQYF. The CDR3 DNA reads TGTGCCAGCAGTGAATACGTAGCGGGAGGGGCGGTTGAGACCCAGTACTTC.

In this sample, this clone turned up once. The chain recombines TRBV29-1 with TRBJ1-1; D is unclear. The CDR3 sequence is 12 residues long. V shed 0 bases and J shed 6 bases, with 8 bases lying between them. Per germline, CDR1 SQVTM and CDR2 ANQGSEA. DNA of the CDR3: TGCAGCGTTGAAGACGGGTACCCTGAAGCTTTCTTT. Its translation is CSVEDGYPEAFF.

The DNA of the CDR3 is TGTGCCAGCAGTCTAACTAGCTCCTATAATTCACCCCTCCACTTT. Encoded protein: CASSLTSSYNSPLHF. The V gene is TRBV7-3, the J gene TRBJ1-6, with unresolved D. The length of the CDR3 is 15 residues. Germline lookup yields CDR1 SGHTA and CDR2 FQGTGA. V lost 6 bases to trimming and J lost 0 bases, with 9 bases between them.

CDR3 region: CASSPTGGSQPQHF. CDR3 nucleotides: TGTGCCAGCAGCCCAACAGGGGGATCTCAGCCCCAGCATTTT. The chain couples TRBV2 to TRBJ1-5; 8 bases align to TRBD1. The CDR3 spans 14 residues. Trimming took 6 bases from V and 6 from J; bases not matched to a gene: 7. Germline V lookup: CDR1 SNHLY, CDR2 FYNNEI.

The chain combines TRBV5-1 with TRBJ2-7; 9 bases align to TRBD2. This CDR3 is built from 15 residues. Per germline, CDR1 SGHRS and CDR2 YFSETQ. The V gene end was trimmed by 6 bases and the J gene end by 7 bases; junction bases not matched to a gene: 14. The CDR3 nucleotides are TGCGCCAGCAAAACGGATTTAGCGGGAGTCAGGGAGCAGTACTTC. Protein sequence: CASKTDLAGVREQYF.

V gene TRBV28 combines with J gene TRBJ1-5; possibly TRBD1 for D (6 bases). Trimming stripped 4 bases from V and 4 bases from J, with 14 bases between. The CDR3 runs 15 residues. The germline CDR1 and CDR2 sequences are MDHEN and SYDVKM. CDR3 in amino acids: CASSYTGRGNQPQHF. CDR3 coding DNA: TGTGCCAGCAGTTATACAGGGAGGGGAAATCAGCCCCAGCATTTT.

V and J are TRBV6-5 and TRBJ2-2, with D hard to call. The V gene lost 6 bases and the J gene lost 7 bases, with 12 bases spanning the gap. Germline CDR1 reads MNHEY; CDR2 reads SVGAGI. CDR3 size: 13 residues. CDR3 protein: CASRRRVSGELFF. The CDR3 nucleotides are TGTGCCAGCAGAAGGAGAGTAAGCGGGGAGCTGTTTTTT.

The chain uses TRBV27 and TRBJ2-5; 9 positions agree with TRBD2. V lost 5 bases and J lost 5; bases outside the gene matches: 9. CDR1 MNHEY and CDR2 SMNVEV come from the germline V gene (reference sequence). The CDR3 totals 15 residues. The CDR3 region has the DNA TGTGCCAGCAGTAGAGCGGGAGGCGGTCTGGAGACCCAGTACTTC. It encodes CASSRAGGGLETQYF.

In this sample, this clone turned up a few times. This chain connects TRBV16 to TRBJ1-5; D gene ambiguous. Trimming left V 0 bases short and J 7 bases short, with 7 bases between. The length of the CDR3 is 13 residues. Germline CDR1 and CDR2: KGHSY and FQNENV. The CDR3 is CASSQSFGQPQHF. In DNA, the CDR3 is TGTGCCAGCAGCCAATCTTTCGGGCAGCCCCAGCATTTT.

The chain employs TRBV7-2 and TRBJ2-7, with 7 positions matching TRBD2. This CDR3 has 16 amino acids. Per germline, CDR1 SGHTA and CDR2 FQGNSA. Trimming took 3 bases from V and 3 from J; bases not matched to a gene: 11. CDR3 DNA: TGTGCCAGCAGCTTTAGATGGGGTCGCGGGGGCTACGAGCAGTACTTC. This translates into CASSFRWGRGGYEQYF. Together with reference TRBV7-2 and TRBJ2-7, the CDR3 gives the full variable domain: GAGVSQSPSNKVTEKGKDVELRCDPISGHTALYWYRQSLGQGLEFLIYFQGNSAPDKSGLPSDRFSAERTGGSVSTLTIQRTQQEDSAVYLCASSFRWGRGGYEQYFGPGTRLTVT.

This clone was counted a few times. This chain uses TRBV30 with TRBJ1-2; possibly TRBD1 for D (5 bases). This CDR3 is built from 14 residues. Germline-derived CDR1 and CDR2 are GTSNPN and SVGIG (reference sequence). With 1 base removed from V and 5 bases from J, the gap between germline ends came to 14 bases. The CDR3 is CAWSASRTGYGYTF. In nucleotides, the CDR3 is TGTGCCTGGAGTGCCAGCCGAACAGGTTATGGCTACACCTTC.

The chain recombines TRBV9 with TRBJ2-7, with 14 bases identical to TRBD2. Trimming removed 2 bases from V and 5 bases from J; junction bases left unmatched: 12. CDR1 SGDLS and CDR2 YYNGEE come from the germline V gene. This CDR3 is built from 18 residues. The CDR3 loop reads CASSVRGLAGEIAHEQYF. The CDR3 DNA reads as TGTGCCAGCAGCGTTAGGGGACTAGCGGGAGAGATTGCCCACGAGCAGTACTTC.

This clone is a singleton in its sample. The chain links TRBV10-3 to TRBJ2-7; D ambiguous. CDR1 and CDR2 (germline): ENHRY, SYGVKD. V was shortened by 3 bases and J by 4 bases, with 16 bases between the two germline ends. CDR3 size: 15 residues. CDR3 sequence reads: CAISDERILLYEQYF. In DNA form, the CDR3 reads TGTGCCATCAGTGATGAGCGCATATTATTATACGAGCAGTACTTC.

This chain links TRBV4-3 with TRBJ2-7, with TRBD1 as a possible D gene (6 bases). Between the trimmed V and J ends, which lost 0 bases and 4 bases, there was a span of 10 bases. Germline CDR1 reads LGHNA; CDR2 reads YSLEER. CDR3 length: 14 amino acids. The CDR3 sequence is CASSQEGGPYEQYF. Here the CDR3 DNA reads TGCGCCAGCAGCCAAGAAGGGGGACCATACGAGCAGTACTTC.

This chain uses TRBV5-1 with TRBJ2-3, with 7 bases matching TRBD1. Germline-derived CDR1 and CDR2 are SGHRS and YFSETQ. There are 13 residues in the CDR3. Trimming at V came to 4 bases and at J to 7 bases, leaving 6 bases not matched to a gene. The DNA for the CDR3 is TGCGCCAGCAGCCCGGGACAGTTGAATACGCAGTATTTT. It yields the protein CASSPGQLNTQYF.